This TCR beta chain is drawn from a study of blood T cells in healthy people across ages (dated by TCRdb to between 2014 and 2016). In terms of the full investigation: In model experiments, template switching captured about one uniquely barcoded TCR beta cDNA molecule for every two T cells. The study measured age-related changes in TCR beta repertoire diversity using deep sequencing normalized with unique cDNA molecular identifiers. The donors were split into four age groups: young (average 16 years), middle-aged (39), aged (approximately 59) and long-lived (approximately 89). To avoid experimental bias, donors of different ages were distributed randomly across sequencing lanes. The study analyzed two additional independent replicas of 1 million unique cDNA reads from the same blood draw for two donors, one aged 18 to 30 and one aged 80 or older. What the authors observed across the whole study: As age increased, observed TCR beta diversity per million T cells dropped in a roughly linear way, and a significant reduction was already evident by age around 41. Donor CMV infection status was unknown, potentially confounding age-related changes in expanded clonotypes. Observed TCR beta diversity correlated strongly with the percentage of naive T cells measured by flow cytometry. Because profiling used bulk unsorted PBMCs, naive and antigen-experienced compartments could not be compared conclusively. The long-lived group showed more naive CD4+ T cells, fewer expanded clones and increased TCR diversity than the aged group, suggesting age selection. Total diversity estimates from one million sequenced T cells were considered lower bounds and underestimates.

Relative to germline, V is missing 3 bases and J is missing 5 bases, with 12 bases of the junction outside any gene match. CDR1 and CDR2 were assigned from the germline V gene (reference sequence) as MNHEY and SMNVEV. CDR3 length: 16 amino acids, cysteine to phenylalanine. Kept here is only the CDR3 DNA, which spans 48 bases and is read in frame from base 1. Systemically healthy Caucasian individuals from Russia, 39 in total and aged about 6 to 95 years, were included as donors. Each donor gave roughly 9 milliliters of peripheral blood, drawn into EDTA-treated Vacutainer tubes. Ficoll-Paque density-gradient centrifugation was used to isolate PBMCs, with at least 7 million per sample. Total RNA was extracted from PBMCs with Trizol reagent, with at least 5 micrograms obtained per sample. Naive CD45RAhigh/CD27high T cell percentages were measured by flow cytometry on a PBMC aliquot from every donor.

Library generation was performed with 5' RACE. The instrument was an Illumina HiSeq 2500. A second PCR of about 7 to 12 cycles was run with a J-beta primer mix and a sample-barcoded 5' primer. A unique molecular identifier was introduced onto each TCR beta cDNA molecule by a template-switch 5' adaptor carrying 12 random nucleotides. Each sample yielded at least 2.5 million CDR3-containing paired-end reads. All of the RNA was converted into first-strand cDNA using the Mint cDNA synthesis kit, with a TRBC-specific oligonucleotide serving as the primer. Following uracil-DNA glycosylase treatment, a first 18-cycle PCR with universal primers M1SS and BC2_uni_R was performed on all cDNA. Turning to the authors' computational methods: Each sample was normalized by randomly selecting 1 million high-quality reads, each carrying a distinct molecular identifier. Reads with shared molecular identifiers were discarded instead of being binned into consensus sequences. CDR3 identification, clonotype clustering and error correction used MiTCR with a Q25 quality threshold and the strictest error-elimination algorithm. A nonparametric unseen species model with Euler transformation was used to estimate a lower bound on total TCR beta diversity. TCRdb cleaned the public reads at Q25 with fastp, built clones with MiXCR and kept in-frame beta chains. Rows matching on CDR3 protein sequence are summarized as one entry with the most common DNA and genes. In this record, the V and J calls reflect TCRdb's handling and not the investigators' own analysis. The sample table records 650,000 to 950,000 distinct CDR3 sequences; around 43% of these occur just once. Together, the top ten hold around 21% of the sample.

Of note for this clonotype: Its specific antigen is unknown. Base qualities are not provided; no much larger clone lies one nucleotide away.

The chain couples TRBV27 to TRBJ2-7, with TRBD1 matching 8 junction bases. Sequencing was done on a sample of blood. The receptor comes from a man between 60 and 75 years old in good health. The bases are TGTGCCAGCAGTTTCCACCGGACAGGGAGTAGGAACGAGCAGTACTTC. This yields the protein CASSFHRTGSRNEQYF.